These 27 T cell receptor beta chains were sequenced from one sample in a study of blood T cell repertoires in COVID-19. This table comes from immunoSEQ multiplex PCR, and its TCRdb copy is limited to in-frame clones, with some not included. The sample lists 150,000 to 200,000 clones, approximately 83% occurring once. Material for sequencing was peripheral blood. The receptor set was obtained from a human donor with acute or convalescent COVID-19. The donor label of this sample is uncertain.

CDR3 DNA: TGTGCCTGGAGTGGGGCCACAGGGGGTGAAAAACTGTTTTTT. Translating it yields CAWSGATGGEKLFF. The rearrangement joins TRBV30 to TRBJ1-4; TRBD1 matches at 8 bases. After removal of 1 base from V and 7 bases from J, the junction contained 5 bases not matched to a gene. The CDR3 length is 14 residues. The germline V gene has CDR1 GTSNPN and CDR2 SVGIG (reference sequence).

The chain recombines TRBV19 with TRBJ2-1, with D possibly being TRBD2 (5 bases). The CDR3 consists of 16 residues. With 6 bases removed from V and 3 bases from J, the gap between germline ends came to 18 bases. Germline V gives CDR1 LNHDA, CDR2 SQIVND (reference sequence). The CDR3 sequence is CASSLIGGKGYNEQFF. Written as DNA, the CDR3 is TGTGCCAGTAGCTTAATTGGAGGAAAAGGCTACAATGAGCAGTTCTTC. Using reference TRBV19 and TRBJ2-1 for the parts outside the CDR3, the full variable domain is DGGITQSPKYLFRKEGQNVTLSCEQNLNHDAMYWYRQDPGQGLRLIYYSQIVNDFQKGDIAEGYSVSREKKESFPLTVTSAQKNPTAFYLCASSLIGGKGYNEQFFGPGTRLTVL.

CDR3 loop: CASIPAGGNTIYF. Here the CDR3 DNA reads TGTGCCAGCATCCCAGCCGGGGGAAACACCATATATTTT. The rearrangement uses TRBV6-5 and TRBJ1-3; D remains ambiguous. This CDR3 has 13 amino acids. V lost 7 bases and J lost 4, with 11 bases in between. The germline CDR1 and CDR2 sequences are MNHEY and SVGAGI.

V gene TRBV6-5 combines with J gene TRBJ1-6; D is undetermined. Germline V lookup: CDR1 MNHEY, CDR2 SVGAGI. This CDR3 region has 16 residues. The V end was cut by 0 bases, the J end by 6 bases, with 12 bases between. In DNA form, the CDR3 reads TGTGCCAGCAGTTACTCTCCGGTTCCACTTAATTCACCCCTCCACTTT. This encodes CASSYSPVPLNSPLHF.

The V and J genes are TRBV10-3 and TRBJ1-4; weak D call: TRBD1 (6 bases). V was trimmed by 5 bases and J by 8 bases, leaving 12 bases between them. This CDR3 region has 13 residues. Germline assignment: CDR1 ENHRY and CDR2 SYGVKD. The CDR3 loop is CAISTGPREKLFF. DNA of the CDR3: TGTGCCATCAGTACAGGGCCCAGGGAAAAACTGTTTTTT.

This chain connects TRBV10-2 to TRBJ2-5; 13 bases line up with TRBD2. This CDR3 is built from 14 residues. From germline, CDR1 is WSHSY and CDR2 SAAADI. J gave up 1 base and V 10 bases, and 3 bases lay outside the gene matches. In nucleotides, the CDR3 is TGCGCCACCCGGACTAGCGGGGGCCAAGAGACCCAGTACTTC. Encoded protein: CATRTSGGQETQYF.

The chain recombines TRBV6-5 with TRBJ1-5; 8 nucleotides align to TRBD1. CDR1 and CDR2 from the germline V gene are MNHEY and SVGAGI. This CDR3 has 15 residues. The V gene end was trimmed by 6 bases and the J gene end by 4 bases; junction bases not matched to a gene: 8. The CDR3 region has the DNA TGTGCCAGCAGCAGGGGGACAGGAGAAAATCAGCCCCAGCATTTT. Translation: CASSRGTGENQPQHF.

The rearrangement links TRBV5-6 to TRBJ1-2, with TRBD1 matching 7 bases. The CDR3 runs to 15 residues. The V segment lost 4 bases and the J segment 4 bases; nucleotides outside the gene matches: 10. CDR1 is SGHDT and CDR2 is YYEEEE in the germline V gene. CDR3 DNA sequence: TGTGCCAGCAGCCCACGTTTGACAGGGATCTATGGCTACACCTTC. Protein: CASSPRLTGIYGYTF.

The chain links TRBV5-1 to TRBJ1-1; a weak D match, TRBD1 (5 bases). CDR3 length equals 15 residues. Germline-derived CDR1 and CDR2 are SGHRS and YFSETQ. V was shortened by 0 bases and J by 5 bases, with 14 bases between the two germline ends. The CDR3 sequence is CASSLDSGRRTEAFF. The CDR3 DNA is TGCGCCAGCAGCTTGGATTCAGGGAGGAGGACTGAAGCTTTCTTT.

This chain uses TRBV2 with TRBJ1-5, with D hard to call. V lost 3 bases and J lost 4, with 13 bases in between. The CDR3 contains 15 residues. Germline-derived CDR1 and CDR2 are SNHLY and FYNNEI. This chain's CDR3 is CASSELRPGNQPQHF. CDR3 DNA sequence: TGTGCCAGCAGTGAGTTACGACCGGGGAATCAGCCCCAGCATTTT. The variable domain in full, completed from reference TRBV2 and TRBJ1-5, reads EPEVTQTPSHQVTQMGQEVILRCVPISNHLYFYWYRQILGQKVEFLVSFYNNEISEKSEIFDDQFSVERPDGSNFTLKIRSTKLEDSAMYFCASSELRPGNQPQHFGDGTRLSIL.

CDR3 residues: CASSEVILAKNIQYF. The CDR3 DNA reads as TGTGCCAGCAGTGAAGTTATTTTAGCCAAAAACATTCAGTACTTC. V usage is TRBV2 and J usage is TRBJ2-4; D is uncertain. The V and J ends lost 1 base and 0 bases respectively, with 7 bases between them. The CDR3 contains 15 residues. Germline CDR1 and CDR2: SNHLY and FYNNEI.

This chain links TRBV5-1 with TRBJ2-1; tentative D call: TRBD2 (6 bases). Deletions cut 4 bases from V and 8 bases from J, with 25 bases between. The CDR3 spans 17 residues. CDR1 and CDR2 from the germline V gene are SGHRS and YFSETQ. CDR3 in DNA: TGCGCCAGCAGCCCCCGGACTATTCGTTTACGTGGCGATGAGCAGTTCTTC. It is translated as CASSPRTIRLRGDEQFF.

The chain carries TRBV2 and TRBJ2-2; D uncertain. This CDR3 spans 14 amino acids. Trimming took 4 bases from V and 6 from J, leaving 12 bases between them. Germline V gene data show CDR1 as SNHLY and CDR2 as FYNNEI. The CDR3 DNA reads as TGTGCCAGCAGTGGAGACTCTGTAGCCGGGGAGCTGTTTTTT. Protein product: CASSGDSVAGELFF.

The V and J genes are TRBV4-1 and TRBJ1-3, with D uncertain. Trimming stripped 1 base from V and 1 base from J, with 5 bases between. The CDR3 length is 14 residues. CDR1 and CDR2 (germline): MGHRA, YSYEKL. This CDR3 reads CASSQGASGNTIYF. The CDR3 DNA reads as TGCGCCAGCAGCCAAGGAGCGTCTGGAAACACCATATATTTT.

V usage is TRBV19 and J usage is TRBJ2-1; 13 bases agree with TRBD2. Germline assignment: CDR1 LNHDA and CDR2 SQIVND (reference sequence). J lost 5 bases, V lost 7 bases, and 5 bases had no gene match. The CDR3 consists of 15 residues. The CDR3 reads CASTPTSGGNNEQFF. The CDR3 DNA reads as TGTGCCAGTACCCCGACTAGCGGGGGGAACAATGAGCAGTTCTTC.

V gene TRBV10-2 combines with J gene TRBJ2-1, with 9 bases lining up with TRBD2. V shed 3 bases, J shed 0 bases, and the junction held 3 bases outside the gene matches. The CDR3 contains 16 residues. CDR1 and CDR2 (germline): WSHSY, SAAADI. CDR3 sequence reads: CASSDRTSVSYNEQFF. CDR3 bases: TGCGCCAGCAGTGATAGGACTAGCGTCTCCTACAATGAGCAGTTCTTC.

This clone was detected only once. The V gene is TRBV27, the J gene TRBJ1-1; TRBD1 aligns across 12 bases. Germline V gene sequence: CDR1 MNHEY, CDR2 SMNVEV (reference sequence). With 6 bases clipped from V and 5 bases from J, the junction kept 10 bases outside the gene matches. The CDR3 extends over 16 amino acids. The CDR3 protein is CASSPAGTGGWTEAFF. The CDR3 DNA reads as TGTGCCAGCAGCCCTGCCGGGACAGGGGGCTGGACTGAAGCTTTCTTT.

This clone has only one observation. CDR3 amino acids: CASSPQGTYGYTF. CDR3 nucleotide sequence: TGCGCCAGCAGCCCACAGGGGACGTATGGCTACACCTTC. The chain is built from TRBV4-1 and TRBJ1-2, with 7 bases aligning to TRBD1. V trimming: 4 bases; J trimming: 5 bases; junction bases outside the gene matches: 4. The CDR3 is 13 residues long. Germline lookup yields CDR1 MGHRA and CDR2 YSYEKL.

The chain recombines TRBV7-8 with TRBJ1-1; D gene ambiguous. The V gene's germline CDR1 is SGHVS and CDR2 FQNEAQ. This CDR3 comprises 15 residues. Trimming took 0 bases from V and 1 from J, leaving 9 bases between them. CDR3 amino acids: CASSLALGRNTEAFF. The CDR3 DNA sequence: TGTGCCAGCAGCTTAGCGCTGGGCAGGAACACTGAAGCTTTCTTT.

J is TRBJ1-2 and V is TRBV27, with D perhaps matching TRBD1 (6 bases). The CDR3 runs to 15 residues. Germline CDR1 MNHEY, CDR2 SMNVEV (reference sequence). The V end lost 4 bases, the J end lost 8 bases, and 20 bases lay between the germline ends. CDR3 sequence reads: CASSYPGAGVRGYTF. CDR3 nucleotide sequence: TGTGCCAGCAGTTACCCAGGGGCAGGGGTTCGCGGCTACACCTTC.

As DNA, the CDR3 is TGTGCCTGGAGTGTAACCGGGTTTGAGCAGTTCTTC. Protein sequence: CAWSVTGFEQFF. The chain carries TRBV30 and TRBJ2-1; D not resolved. Between the trimmed V and J ends, which lost 0 bases and 9 bases, there was a span of 9 bases. CDR1 GTSNPN and CDR2 SVGIG come from the germline V gene (reference sequence). The length of the CDR3 is 12 residues.

This chain joins TRBV30 and TRBJ1-5, with TRBD1 as a possible D gene (5 bases). This CDR3 contains 15 residues. V lost 0 bases to trimming and J lost 5 bases, with 14 bases between them. Per germline, CDR1 GTSNPN and CDR2 SVGIG (reference sequence). DNA of the CDR3: TGTGCCTGGAGTGTACGTGGCAGGGTCCATCAGCCCCAGCATTTT. It translates to CAWSVRGRVHQPQHF.

The chain combines TRBV19 with TRBJ1-2, with D uncertain. Germline-derived CDR1 and CDR2 are LNHDA and SQIVND (reference sequence). V gave up 10 bases and J gave up 2 bases, with 11 bases separating them. The CDR3 covers 12 residues. The CDR3 DNA reads as TGTGCCACCGCGGGAGGAAACTATGGCTACACCTTC. It encodes CATAGGNYGYTF.

V and J are TRBV7-9 and TRBJ2-1, with a possible D match to TRBD2 (5 bases). V was clipped by 1 base and J by 8 bases, with 12 bases between them. CDR3 length equals 14 residues. Germline loops: CDR1 SEHNR, CDR2 FQNEAQ (reference sequence). The CDR3 reads CASSLVSVIDEQFF. The CDR3 region has the DNA TGTGCCAGCAGCTTAGTTAGCGTAATCGATGAGCAGTTCTTC.

V and J are TRBV6-6 and TRBJ2-5; D may be TRBD2 (6 bases). This CDR3 spans 15 amino acids. V lost 2 bases and J lost 5, with 15 bases in between. In germline, CDR1 is MNHNY, CDR2 SVGAGI (reference sequence). CDR3 in DNA: TGTGCCAGCAGTTACGACGCGGGAACTGGTGAGACCCAGTACTTC. Translated, it gives CASSYDAGTGETQYF.

This chain uses TRBV10-2 with TRBJ1-1; TRBD1 is a possible D gene (5 bases). From germline, CDR1 is WSHSY and CDR2 SAAADI. V lost 4 bases and J 4 bases, leaving 10 bases between the germline ends. The CDR3 contains 13 residues. The CDR3 here is CASSAQGSTEAFF. The CDR3, as DNA: TGCGCCAGCAGTGCGCAGGGTAGCACTGAAGCTTTCTTT.

The rearrangement links TRBV30 to TRBJ1-6; 9 bases align to TRBD1. Germline V gene data show CDR1 as GTSNPN and CDR2 as SVGIG (reference sequence). Unmatched junction bases numbered 2, after V lost 3 bases and J lost 2 bases. The CDR3 totals 15 residues. The CDR3 spells CAWRGTGTYNSPLHF. The DNA of the CDR3 is TGTGCCTGGAGGGGGACAGGGACCTATAATTCACCCCTCCACTTT.